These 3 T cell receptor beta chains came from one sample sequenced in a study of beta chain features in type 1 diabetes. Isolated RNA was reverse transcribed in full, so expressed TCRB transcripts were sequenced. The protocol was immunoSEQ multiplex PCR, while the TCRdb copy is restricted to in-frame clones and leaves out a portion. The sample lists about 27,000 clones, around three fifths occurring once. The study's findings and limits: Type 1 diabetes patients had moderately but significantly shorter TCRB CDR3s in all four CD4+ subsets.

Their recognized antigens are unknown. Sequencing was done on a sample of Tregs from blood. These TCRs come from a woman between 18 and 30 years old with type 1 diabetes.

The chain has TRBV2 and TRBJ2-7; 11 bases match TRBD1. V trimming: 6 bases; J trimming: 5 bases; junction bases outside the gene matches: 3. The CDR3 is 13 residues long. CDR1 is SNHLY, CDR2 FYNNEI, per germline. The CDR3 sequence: CASREDRGHEQYV. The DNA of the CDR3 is TGTGCCAGCAGGGAGGACAGGGGGCACGAGCAGTACGTC.

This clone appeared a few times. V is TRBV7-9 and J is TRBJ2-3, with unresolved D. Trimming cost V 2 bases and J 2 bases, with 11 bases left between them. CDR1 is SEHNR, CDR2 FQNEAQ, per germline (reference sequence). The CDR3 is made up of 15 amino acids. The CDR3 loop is CASSLPGAATDTQYF. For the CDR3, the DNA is TGTGCCAGCAGCTTACCCGGAGCCGCCACAGATACGCAGTATTTT.

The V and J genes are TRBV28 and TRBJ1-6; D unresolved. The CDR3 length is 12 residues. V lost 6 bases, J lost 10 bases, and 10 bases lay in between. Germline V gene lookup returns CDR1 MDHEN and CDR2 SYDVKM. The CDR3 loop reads CASRSLTSPLHF. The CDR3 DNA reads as TGTGCCAGCAGGTCTCTAACCTCACCCCTCCACTTT.